The clone carrying this T cell receptor beta chain has just one count. This sample is part of a study of CD8 T cells in Susac syndrome. Looked up from germline, CDR1 is SQVTM and CDR2 is ANQGSEA. This CDR3 has 13 residues. V was trimmed by 3 bases and J by 2 bases, leaving 9 bases between them. TCR beta sequences were obtained from blood CD8+ and CD4+ T cells. Multiple sclerosis controls were treatment-naive patients with stable or active relapsing-remitting disease. TEMRA cells were enriched by FACS, and CD4+ and CD8+ T cells were negatively isolated. Random hexamers were used to reverse transcribe the RNA input (about 0.5 to 1 ug). TCR beta CDR3 was amplified by immunoSEQ covering 54 Vbeta and 13 Jbeta. TCRdb fed the immunoSEQ multiplex PCR reads into MiXCR, producing one record per CDR3 protein. The repertoire has 400,000 or so distinct CDR3 sequences, approximately 85% of them found once; the top ten carry about 0.12%.

The specimen sequenced was CD8+ T cells from PBMCs. The chain combines TRBV29-1 with TRBJ2-3; D possibly uses TRBD1 or TRBD2 (5 bases each). This receptor was obtained from a human donor with multiple sclerosis. As DNA, the CDR3 is TGCAGCGTTGAGGGGGAGAACACAGATACGCAGTATTTT. This codes for CSVEGENTDTQYF.